This T cell receptor (beta chain) was profiled in a study of persistence of HIV-infected CD4 T cells. Study as a whole: A median of 8 years of suppressive ART preceded sampling.

Study-wide results and caveats: TCRbeta richness was lower in CMV- and Gag-responding cells than in anti-CD3/anti-CD28-responding cells.

Anti-CD3/anti-CD28 beads served as a nonspecific positive control stimulus. CD4+ T cells upregulating both CD40 ligand and CD69 were sorted as responding cells. Trimming left V 2 bases short and J 7 bases short, with 18 bases between. The V gene's germline CDR1 is KGHSH and CDR2 LQKENI. The CDR3 has 16 amino acids. Concerning this clone itself: What it binds is unknown.

The libraries were made with immunoSEQ version 4 in survey mode. Assay used: immunoSEQ multiplex PCR; TCRdb lists only in-frame clones, some missing. The sample records over 35,000 clones, approximately 89% being singletons. The clonotype was recovered from an adult man with HIV who was CMV-seropositive. Sequences were derived from CD4+ T cells sorted from PBMCs after roughly 18-hour stimulation, sampled from a patient who received antiretroviral therapy. J is TRBJ2-1 and V is TRBV18; D not certain. The CDR3 here is CASSPGLPVLRNEQFF. Here the CDR3 DNA reads TGTGCCAGCTCACCAGGCCTCCCCGTACTACGAAATGAGCAGTTCTTC.